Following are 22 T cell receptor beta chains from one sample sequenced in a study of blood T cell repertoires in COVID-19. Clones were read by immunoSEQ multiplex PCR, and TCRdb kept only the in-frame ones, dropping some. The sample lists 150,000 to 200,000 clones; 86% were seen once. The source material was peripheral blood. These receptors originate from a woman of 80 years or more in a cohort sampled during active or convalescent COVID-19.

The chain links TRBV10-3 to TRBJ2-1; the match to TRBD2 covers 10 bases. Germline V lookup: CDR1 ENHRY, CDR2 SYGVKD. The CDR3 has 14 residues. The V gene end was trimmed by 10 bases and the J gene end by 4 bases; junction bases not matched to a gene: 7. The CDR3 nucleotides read TGTGCCACCGAGGCTAGCGGGGGATACAATGAGCAGTTCTTC. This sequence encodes CATEASGGYNEQFF.

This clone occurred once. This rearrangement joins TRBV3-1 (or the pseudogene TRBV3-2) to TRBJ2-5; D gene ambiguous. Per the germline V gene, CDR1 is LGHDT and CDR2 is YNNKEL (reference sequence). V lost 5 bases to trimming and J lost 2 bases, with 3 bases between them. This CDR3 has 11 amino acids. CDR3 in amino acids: CASSYQETQYF. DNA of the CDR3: TGTGCCAGCAGCTATCAAGAGACCCAGTACTTC.

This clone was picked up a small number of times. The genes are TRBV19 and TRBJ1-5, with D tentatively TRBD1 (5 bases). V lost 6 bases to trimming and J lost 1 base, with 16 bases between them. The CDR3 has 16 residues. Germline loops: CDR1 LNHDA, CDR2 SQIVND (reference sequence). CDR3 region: CASSDITGGSNQPQHF. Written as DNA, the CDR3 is TGTGCCAGTAGCGACATTACGGGGGGGAGCAATCAGCCCCAGCATTTT.

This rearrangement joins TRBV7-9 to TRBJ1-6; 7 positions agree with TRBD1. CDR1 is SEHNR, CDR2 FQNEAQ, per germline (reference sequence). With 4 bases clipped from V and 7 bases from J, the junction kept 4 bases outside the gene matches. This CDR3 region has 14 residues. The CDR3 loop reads CASSYGTANSPLHF. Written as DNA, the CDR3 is TGTGCCAGCAGCTACGGGACAGCCAATTCACCCCTCCACTTT.

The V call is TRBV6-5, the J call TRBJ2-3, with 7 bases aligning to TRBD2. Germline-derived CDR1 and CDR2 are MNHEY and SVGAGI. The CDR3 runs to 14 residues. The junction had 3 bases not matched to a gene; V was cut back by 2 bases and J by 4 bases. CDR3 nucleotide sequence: TGTGCCAGCAGTTACAACGGGAGGTCAGATACGCAGTATTTT. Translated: CASSYNGRSDTQYF.

In nucleotides, the CDR3 is TGTGCCAGCAGGTCCCGGGACAGGGCTGAGGAGACCCAGTACTTC. Its translation is CASRSRDRAEETQYF. This chain uses TRBV5-4 with TRBJ2-5; TRBD1 matches at 9 bases. Trimming took 5 bases from V and 5 from J; bases not matched to a gene: 10. The CDR3 is made up of 15 amino acids. Germline CDR1 is SGHNT and CDR2 is YYREEE (reference sequence).

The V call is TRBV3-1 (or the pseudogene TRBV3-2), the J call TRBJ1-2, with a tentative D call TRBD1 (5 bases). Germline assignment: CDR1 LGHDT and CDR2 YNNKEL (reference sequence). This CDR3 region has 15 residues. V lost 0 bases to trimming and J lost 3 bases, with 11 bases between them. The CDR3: CASSQEEGRDYGYTF. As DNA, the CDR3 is TGTGCCAGCAGCCAAGAGGAGGGGAGGGACTATGGCTACACCTTC.

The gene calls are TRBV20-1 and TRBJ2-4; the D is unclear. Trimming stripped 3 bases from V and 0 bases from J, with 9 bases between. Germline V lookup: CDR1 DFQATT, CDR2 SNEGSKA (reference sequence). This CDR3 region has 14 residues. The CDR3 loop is CSASNSLAKNIQYF. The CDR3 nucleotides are TGCAGTGCTAGTAACAGCCTAGCCAAAAACATTCAGTACTTC.

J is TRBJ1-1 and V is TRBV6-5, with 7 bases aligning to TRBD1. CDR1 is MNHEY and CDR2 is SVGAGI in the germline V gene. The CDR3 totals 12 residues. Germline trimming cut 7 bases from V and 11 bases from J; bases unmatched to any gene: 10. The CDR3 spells CASNQAQGVAFF. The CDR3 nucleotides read TGTGCCAGCAACCAGGCCCAGGGGGTGGCTTTCTTT.

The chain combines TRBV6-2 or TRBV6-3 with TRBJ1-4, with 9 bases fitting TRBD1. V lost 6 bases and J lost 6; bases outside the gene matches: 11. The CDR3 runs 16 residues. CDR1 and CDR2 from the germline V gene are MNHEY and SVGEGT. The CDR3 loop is CASSPIAGQGDEKLFF. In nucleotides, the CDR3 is TGTGCCAGCAGCCCTATAGCGGGACAGGGAGATGAAAAACTGTTTTTT.

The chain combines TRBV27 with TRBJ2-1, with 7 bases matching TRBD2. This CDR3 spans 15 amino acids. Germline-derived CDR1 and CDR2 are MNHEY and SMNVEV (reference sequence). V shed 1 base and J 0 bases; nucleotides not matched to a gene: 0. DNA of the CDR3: TGTGCCAGCAGTTTATGGGGGGGCTCCTACAATGAGCAGTTCTTC. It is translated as CASSLWGGSYNEQFF.

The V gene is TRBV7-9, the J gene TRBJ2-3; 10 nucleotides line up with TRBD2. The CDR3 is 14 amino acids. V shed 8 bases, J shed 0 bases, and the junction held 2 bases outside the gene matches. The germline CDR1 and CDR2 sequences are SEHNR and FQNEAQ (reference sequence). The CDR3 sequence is CASLTSGSTDTQYF. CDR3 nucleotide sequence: TGTGCCAGCTTGACTAGCGGGAGCACAGATACGCAGTATTTT.

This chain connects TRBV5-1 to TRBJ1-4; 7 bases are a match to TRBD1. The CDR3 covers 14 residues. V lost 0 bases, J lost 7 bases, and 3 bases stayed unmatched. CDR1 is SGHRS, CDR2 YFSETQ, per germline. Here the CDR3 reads CASSLDRGSEKLFF. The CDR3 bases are TGCGCCAGCAGCTTGGACAGGGGAAGTGAAAAACTGTTTTTT.

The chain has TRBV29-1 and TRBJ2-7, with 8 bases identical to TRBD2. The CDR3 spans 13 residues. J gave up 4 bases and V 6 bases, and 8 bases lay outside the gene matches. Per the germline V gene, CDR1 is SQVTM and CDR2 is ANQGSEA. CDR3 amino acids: CSVALAGGYEQYV. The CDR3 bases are TGCAGCGTCGCCCTGGCGGGAGGATACGAGCAGTACGTC.

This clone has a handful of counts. In nucleotides, the CDR3 is TGTGCCTGGAGTGCCCAGGGTACTTCACCCCTCCACTTT. Translated, it gives CAWSAQGTSPLHF. J is TRBJ1-6 and V is TRBV30, with D perhaps matching TRBD1 (5 bases). V was trimmed by 1 base and J by 9 bases, leaving 10 bases between them. The germline CDR1 and CDR2 sequences are GTSNPN and SVGIG (reference sequence). The CDR3 runs to 13 residues.

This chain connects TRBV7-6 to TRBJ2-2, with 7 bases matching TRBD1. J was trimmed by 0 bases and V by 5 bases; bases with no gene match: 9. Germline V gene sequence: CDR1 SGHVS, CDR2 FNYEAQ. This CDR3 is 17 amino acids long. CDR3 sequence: CASSPTGWGSNTGELFF. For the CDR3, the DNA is TGTGCCAGCAGCCCGACAGGGTGGGGTTCGAACACCGGGGAGCTGTTTTTT.

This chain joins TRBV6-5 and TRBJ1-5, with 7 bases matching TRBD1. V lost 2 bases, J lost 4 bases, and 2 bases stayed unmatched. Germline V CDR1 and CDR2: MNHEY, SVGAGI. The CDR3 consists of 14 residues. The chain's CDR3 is CASSYGGQNQPQHF. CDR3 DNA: TGTGCCAGCAGTTACGGGGGACAGAATCAGCCCCAGCATTTT.

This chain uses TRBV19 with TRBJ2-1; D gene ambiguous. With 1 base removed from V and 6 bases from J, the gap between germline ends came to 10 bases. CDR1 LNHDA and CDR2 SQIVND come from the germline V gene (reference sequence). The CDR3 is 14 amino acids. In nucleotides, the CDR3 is TGTGCCAGTAGTATAGTATCCCGGGTCAATGAGCAGTTCTTC. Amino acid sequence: CASSIVSRVNEQFF.

The chain's CDR3 is CASSPWGGNQPQHF. DNA for the CDR3: TGTGCCAGTAGTCCGTGGGGGGGCAATCAGCCCCAGCATTTT. This rearrangement joins TRBV19 to TRBJ1-5; the D gene is possibly TRBD1 (5 bases). Germline loops: CDR1 LNHDA, CDR2 SQIVND (reference sequence). V lost 5 bases to trimming and J lost 2 bases, with 10 bases between them. The CDR3 is made up of 14 amino acids.

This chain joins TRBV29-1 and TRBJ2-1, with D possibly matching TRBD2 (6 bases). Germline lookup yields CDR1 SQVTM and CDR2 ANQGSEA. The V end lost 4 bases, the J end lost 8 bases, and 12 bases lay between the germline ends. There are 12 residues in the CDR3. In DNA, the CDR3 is TGCAGCGTTGTTGGGGAGGTGTATGAGCAGTTCTTC. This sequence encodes CSVVGEVYEQFF.

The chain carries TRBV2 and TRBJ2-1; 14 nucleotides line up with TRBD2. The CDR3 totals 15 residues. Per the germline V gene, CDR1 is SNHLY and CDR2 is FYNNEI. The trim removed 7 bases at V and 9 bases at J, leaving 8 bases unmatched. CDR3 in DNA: TGTGCCAGCACCCAGACTAGCGGGGGGGCCAGTGAGCAGTTCTTC. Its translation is CASTQTSGGASEQFF.

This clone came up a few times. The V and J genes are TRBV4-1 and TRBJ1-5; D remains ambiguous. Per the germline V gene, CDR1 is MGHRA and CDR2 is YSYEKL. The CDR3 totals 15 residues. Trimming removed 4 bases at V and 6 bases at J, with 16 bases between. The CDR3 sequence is CASSRIQSAGQPQHF. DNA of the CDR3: TGCGCCAGCAGCCGTATTCAATCTGCGGGTCAGCCCCAGCATTTT.